This TCR beta chain was identified during a study of T cell responses to AZD1222 COVID-19 vaccine. CDR1 and CDR2 (germline): SGHDN, FVKESK. This CDR3 is 14 amino acids long. V was trimmed by 5 bases and J by 7 bases, leaving 17 bases between them. Profiled with immunoSEQ multiplex PCR; TCRdb holds only in-frame clones, not every one. Of 150,000 to 200,000 clones listed, around 94% are singletons. Second-dose timings of about 4 or about 12 weeks were pooled. The chain links TRBV14 to TRBJ1-2; D uncertain. Sequencing used peripheral blood, obtained 28 days after the second AZD1222 dose. The clonotype originates from an adult who received the AZD1222 COVID-19 vaccine. The CDR3 region is CASSEVWGSGGYTF. CDR3 DNA sequence: TGTGCCAGCAGCGAAGTGTGGGGATCCGGTGGCTACACCTTC.